The rows below give T cell receptor beta chains drawn from one sample of a study of blood T cell repertoires in COVID-19. The protocol was immunoSEQ multiplex PCR, while the TCRdb copy is restricted to in-frame clones and leaves out a portion. This table holds 72,000 or so clones, about 89% found once. Sequencing input: peripheral blood. These receptor sequences come from a woman in her fifties or sixties with acute or convalescent COVID-19. The CDR3 runs from the conserved cysteine through the conserved F or W. A D gene is named only where the DNA matches it firmly. The size field is filled for only some rows; it gives once, few, many or a size class.

clone_size	v_call	d_call	j_call	cdr3_aa	cdr3_nt
.	TRBV7-3	.	TRBJ1-2	CASSPTGGAESVGYTF	TGTGCCAGCAGCCCTACTGGGGGGGCCGAGAGCGTGGGCTACACCTTC
.	TRBV6-6	.	TRBJ1-1	CASSLGRGTRKSMNTEAFF	TGTGCCAGCAGTCTAGGAAGAGGGACACGTAAAAGCATGAACACTGAAGCTTTCTTT
.	TRBV6-5	TRBD1	TRBJ2-1	CASSRDRGSDNEQFF	TGTGCCAGCAGTCGAGACAGGGGGTCTGACAATGAGCAGTTCTTC
.	TRBV7-9	TRBD1	TRBJ2-1	CASSYSQGAPDNEQFF	TGTGCCAGCAGCTACTCACAGGGGGCGCCGGACAATGAGCAGTTCTTC
.	TRBV15	.	TRBJ1-2	CATSRDHGANYGYTF	TGTGCCACCAGCAGAGATCATGGAGCTAACTATGGCTACACCTTC
.	TRBV7-2	.	TRBJ1-5	CASRRNGGNQPQHF	TGTGCCAGCAGACGGAATGGGGGGAATCAGCCCCAGCATTTT
.	TRBV30	.	TRBJ1-1	CAWSEQGTGTEAFF	TGTGCCTGGAGCGAACAGGGTACGGGCACTGAAGCTTTCTTT
.	TRBV5-1	TRBD1	TRBJ2-3	CASSPGQGTDTQYF	TGCGCCAGCAGCCCTGGACAGGGGACAGATACGCAGTATTTT
.	TRBV4-2	TRBD2	TRBJ2-3	CASSQSPWWASGISTDTQYF	TGTGCCAGCAGCCAATCCCCCTGGTGGGCTAGCGGGATTAGCACAGATACGCAGTATTTT
.	TRBV6-2/TRBV6-3	.	TRBJ2-7	CASSYSRGSGEQYF	TGTGCCAGCAGTTACTCACGGGGGTCGGGCGAGCAGTACTTC
once	TRBV7-9	.	TRBJ2-3	CASSREGSTDTQYF	TGTGCCAGCAGTAGAGAGGGCAGCACAGATACGCAGTATTTT
.	TRBV5-1	TRBD2	TRBJ2-1	CASSPGLAGGLSSYNEQFF	TGCGCCAGCAGCCCTGGACTAGCGGGGGGACTGAGCTCCTACAATGAGCAGTTCTTC
.	TRBV3-1/TRBV3-2	.	TRBJ1-1	CASSQHLATEAFF	TGTGCCAGCAGCCAGCACCTAGCCACTGAAGCTTTCTTT
.	TRBV5-4	TRBD2	TRBJ2-5	CASSWGTSGAFGETQYF	TGTGCCAGCAGCTGGGGGACTAGCGGGGCCTTTGGGGAGACCCAGTACTTC